The rows below give T cell receptor beta chains drawn from one sample of a study of T cells in Graves' hyperthyroidism and ophthalmopathy. Each CDR3 protein is one row after TCRdb ran MiXCR on the multiplex PCR reads. Here the sample spans 540,000 or so distinct CDR3 sequences, around 42% being singletons. The sequenced sample consisted of peripheral blood or thyroid tissue (not recorded which). These receptors were obtained from an adult woman with Graves' disease, either hyperthyroidism or ophthalmopathy (not recorded which). CDR3s include the opening cysteine and the closing phenylalanine or tryptophan. Only part of the rows carry a size: once, few, many, or a class if the clone is expanded.

j_gene | v_gene | abundance | CDR3aa
TRBJ2-2 | TRBV3-1 | few | CASRDLNTGELFF
TRBJ1-5 | TRBV28 | - | CAGGSGDQPQHF
TRBJ1-3 | TRBV29-1 | - | CSGLVSSGNTIYF
TRBJ1-5 | TRBV10-3 | few | CAISLGTGHNQPQHF
TRBJ2-1 | TRBV11-2 | - | CASRLGVDRKDNEQFF
TRBJ2-5 | TRBV7-2 | - | CASSILETQYF
TRBJ1-4 | TRBV27 | many | CASSHRDSNEKLFF
TRBJ1-1 | TRBV20-1 | many | CSASPGTGSPEAFF
TRBJ1-2 | TRBV5-4 | once | CASNIQGGEVYGYTF
TRBJ1-5 | TRBV7-9 | - | CASSSDRDRRF
TRBJ2-7 | TRBV6-6 | many | CASSSRTLHEQYF
TRBJ2-7 | TRBV2 | - | CASTPAGVYEQYF
TRBJ2-6 | TRBV29-1 | - | CSVDARSGANVLTF
TRBJ1-1 | TRBV29-1 | many | CSTRRGNTEAFF
TRBJ2-6 | TRBV7-2 | - | CASSLWQGANVLTF
TRBJ2-3 | TRBV12-3/TRBV12-4 | many | CASNRPTGADTQYF